Following are 22 T cell receptor beta chains from one sample sequenced in a study of siplizumab effects on memory and regulatory T cells (dated by TCRdb to about 2019). Libraries were prepared through the immunoSEQ multiplex PCR assay. TCRdb limited this immuneACCESS table to in-frame rearrangements with V and J called. A share of clones is missing; checked studies link under half to unresolved V genes, and the rest is unexplained. The sample includes tens of thousands of clones, with about 98% observed a single time. Around 1% of the sample goes to the ten largest clones. The sample consisted of naive CD8+ T cells sorted from blood. The cell subset or site label for this specimen denotes: unstimulated naive T cells. These receptors were collected from a human donor in good health.

The chain recombines TRBV21-1 with TRBJ2-3; the D call of TRBD2 is as the table states it, not checked on the DNA. TRBV21-1 is a pseudogene segment. There are 17 residues in the CDR3. DNA for the CDR3: TGTGCCAGCAGCAAAGACCGTTGGGGACTTCGCAGGGATACGCAGTATTTT. Its translation is CASSKDRWGLRRDTQYF.

The chain employs TRBV19 and TRBJ2-1; D tentatively reads TRBD1 or TRBD2 (5 bases each). The CDR3 is made up of 20 amino acids. V lost 3 bases and J lost 5, with 29 bases in between. Germline CDR1 reads LNHDA; CDR2 reads SQIVND (reference sequence). Here the CDR3 reads CASSITRESYFTPGHNEQFF. CDR3 sequence (DNA): TGTGCCAGTAGTATTACGCGTGAGTCTTACTTCACCCCGGGACACAATGAGCAGTTCTTC.

The genes are TRBV2 and TRBJ2-2; 11 positions agree with TRBD2. Looked up from germline, CDR1 is SNHLY and CDR2 is FYNNEI. This CDR3 comprises 18 residues. The J segment lost 4 bases and the V segment lost 2 bases, leaving 9 bases of the junction unmatched. The CDR3 nucleotides read TGTGCCAGCAGTGAATGGAGTATAGCGGGAGGGCCCACCGGGGAGCTGTTTTTT. Its translation is CASSEWSIAGGPTGELFF.

This rearrangement joins TRBV30 to TRBJ2-1, with D possibly being TRBD1 (6 bases). Between the trimmed V and J ends, which lost 5 bases and 3 bases, there was a span of 8 bases. The germline gives CDR1 GTSNPN, CDR2 SVGIG (reference sequence). This CDR3 is 12 amino acids long. CDR3: CAWEDSYNEQFF. The CDR3 DNA is TGTGCCTGGGAGGACAGCTACAATGAGCAGTTCTTC.

The chain couples TRBV7-8 to TRBJ2-7; weak D call: TRBD2 (6 bases). With 5 bases removed from V and 0 bases from J, the gap between germline ends came to 8 bases. Germline V gene sequence: CDR1 SGHVS, CDR2 FQNEAQ. The CDR3 contains 13 residues. The CDR3 DNA follows: TGTGCCAGCAGCCAGGGACTCTCCTACGAGCAGTACTTC. It specifies CASSQGLSYEQYF.

This chain joins TRBV19 and TRBJ2-2, with TRBD2 matching 9 bases. The CDR3 has 17 residues. V lost 0 bases and J lost 4; bases outside the gene matches: 6. Germline-derived CDR1 and CDR2 are LNHDA and SQIVND (reference sequence). The CDR3: CASSIDGLAGRTGELFF. Written as DNA, the CDR3 is TGTGCCAGTAGTATAGATGGGCTAGCGGGACGCACCGGGGAGCTGTTTTTT.

The chain employs TRBV13 and TRBJ1-2, with 7 bases identical to TRBD1. The CDR3 length is 12 residues. Trimming took 5 bases from V and 8 from J; bases not matched to a gene: 5. Germline V gives CDR1 PRHDT, CDR2 FYEKMQ (reference sequence). The chain's CDR3 is CASSHRGGGYTF. The CDR3 nucleotides are TGTGCCAGCAGCCACAGGGGCGGGGGCTACACCTTC.

The V call is TRBV28, the J call TRBJ1-5; D not certain. This CDR3 is 15 amino acids long. The V end lost 6 bases, the J end lost 0 bases, and 12 bases lay between the germline ends. The germline V gene encodes CDR1 MDHEN and CDR2 SYDVKM. In DNA, the CDR3 is TGTGCCAGCAGAAGGACGGATACTAGCAATCAGCCCCAGCATTTT. Protein: CASRRTDTSNQPQHF.

The genes are TRBV14 and TRBJ2-6; D unresolved. In germline, CDR1 is SGHDN, CDR2 FVKESK. The CDR3 is 15 residues long. The V gene lost 2 bases and the J gene lost 0 bases, with 5 bases spanning the gap. CDR3 sequence: CASSQQNSGANVLTF. Written as DNA, the CDR3 is TGTGCCAGCAGCCAACAAAACTCTGGGGCCAACGTCCTGACTTTC.

The chain recombines TRBV30 with TRBJ2-3, with D uncertain. The CDR3 covers 12 residues. Per germline, CDR1 GTSNPN and CDR2 SVGIG (reference sequence). V lost 0 bases, J lost 6 bases, and 7 bases lay in between. The CDR3, as DNA: TGTGCCTGGAGTGTACAAGAGGATACGCAGTATTTT. Protein product: CAWSVQEDTQYF.

The chain joins TRBV27 to TRBJ1-4, with a tentative D call TRBD1 (5 bases). The CDR3 covers 12 residues. Germline V gives CDR1 MNHEY, CDR2 SMNVEV (reference sequence). Trimming stripped 5 bases from V and 6 bases from J, with 7 bases between. The CDR3 bases are TGTGCCAGCAGTCAGGGTTATGAAAAACTGTTTTTT. This encodes CASSQGYEKLFF.

The chain joins TRBV11-3 to TRBJ2-7; D tentatively reads TRBD1 or TRBD2 (5 bases each). With 5 bases removed from V and 3 bases from J, the gap between germline ends came to 17 bases. Looked up from germline, CDR1 is SGHNT and CDR2 is YENEEA. The CDR3 sequence is 15 residues long. As DNA, the CDR3 is TGTGCCAGCAGCGGTCGGGACGGAACTTACTACGAGCAGTACTTC. Its translation: CASSGRDGTYYEQYF.

The CDR3 coding sequence is TGCGCCAGCAGCCAGTTCGCAGGGGGCGGTCAGCCCCAGCATTTT. This codes for CASSQFAGGGQPQHF. J is TRBJ1-5 and V is TRBV4-1; 8 bases line up with TRBD1. Germline V gene lookup returns CDR1 MGHRA and CDR2 YSYEKL. The ends lost 3 bases at V and 6 bases at J; junction bases unmatched: 7. The CDR3 is 15 amino acids.

The chain couples TRBV4-2 to TRBJ2-3; D gene uncertain. The CDR3 has 14 amino acids. Deletions cut 4 bases from V and 1 base from J, with 9 bases between. CDR1 is LGHNA and CDR2 is YNFKEQ in the germline V gene. CDR3 loop: CASSPEGRTDTQYF. The CDR3 bases are TGTGCCAGCAGCCCGGAAGGACGCACAGATACGCAGTATTTT.

The table lists this clone with a count of one. The rearrangement uses TRBV9 and TRBJ1-1; 8 nucleotides align to TRBD1. This CDR3 comprises 13 residues. Looked up from germline, CDR1 is SGDLS and CDR2 is YYNGEE. V shed 4 bases, J shed 4 bases, and the junction held 3 bases outside the gene matches. DNA for the CDR3: TGTGCCAGCAGCCGGACAGGGAGCACTGAAGCTTTCTTT. As protein: CASSRTGSTEAFF.

This clone was counted a few times. CDR3 nucleotides: TGCGCCAGCAGTGGACAGGGCGCCGAGCAGTACTTC. Translation: CASSGQGAEQYF. The chain links TRBV10-1 to TRBJ2-7, with 7 positions matching TRBD1. CDR3 size: 12 residues. Unmatched junction bases numbered 3, after V lost 4 bases and J lost 6 bases. Looked up from germline, CDR1 is WNHNN and CDR2 is SYGVQD (reference sequence).

This clone was seen a few times. The V and J genes are TRBV5-4 and TRBJ2-7; D not certain. Germline values: CDR1 SGHNT, CDR2 YYREEE (reference sequence). This CDR3 comprises 13 residues. V gave up 2 bases and J gave up 1 base, with 7 bases separating them. DNA for the CDR3: TGTGCCAGCAGCTTCGGCGGATCCTACGAGCAGTACTTC. Translated: CASSFGGSYEQYF.

The chain links TRBV28 to TRBJ2-2; D is ambiguous. V was pared by 5 bases and J by 3 bases, with 10 bases between. The CDR3 extends over 14 amino acids. Germline V gene lookup returns CDR1 MDHEN and CDR2 SYDVKM. CDR3 in amino acids: CASSRGPYTGELFF. CDR3 DNA: TGTGCCAGCAGTCGAGGACCTTACACCGGGGAGCTGTTTTTT.

The genes are TRBV6-6 and TRBJ1-1, with unresolved D. The CDR3 has 8 amino acids. V was clipped by 10 bases and J by 10 bases, with 7 bases between them. Germline V CDR1 and CDR2: MNHNY, SVGAGI (reference sequence). Here the CDR3 reads CATRGAFF. The CDR3 DNA follows: TGTGCCACCCGGGGAGCTTTCTTT.

This chain uses TRBV11-3 with TRBJ2-3; D is unresolved. Germline CDR1 reads SGHNT; CDR2 reads YENEEA. This CDR3 region has 14 residues. V lost 5 bases and J lost 1, with 10 bases in between. The CDR3 DNA reads as TGTGCCAGCAGCATCGGAGCCGGCACAGATACGCAGTATTTT. Translating gives CASSIGAGTDTQYF.

This clone showed up just once. The chain employs TRBV4-1 and TRBJ1-3; D is uncertain. Trimming stripped 2 bases from V and 2 bases from J, with 7 bases between. Per the germline V gene, CDR1 is MGHRA and CDR2 is YSYEKL. The CDR3 is made up of 14 amino acids. The chain's CDR3 is CASSQHSTGNTIYF. CDR3 nucleotide sequence: TGCGCCAGCAGCCAACACAGCACTGGAAACACCATATATTTT.

V is TRBV10-1 and J is TRBJ1-2, with a tentative D call TRBD1 (5 bases). V shed 6 bases and J shed 8 bases, with 16 bases lying between them. CDR3 length: 13 residues. Germline V gene lookup returns CDR1 WNHNN and CDR2 SYGVQD (reference sequence). The DNA for the CDR3 is TGCGCCAGCAGCGGAGGGGCGTCTGCGGGCTACACCTTC. It translates to CASSGGASAGYTF.